This record covers a single T cell receptor beta chain. Here immunoSEQ multiplex PCR was the method, and the copy in TCRdb shows in-frame clones only, minus some. The data show about 57,000 clones, 70% to 90% seen once. These data come from a study of technical replicates of blood from a few donors. The CDR3 covers 14 residues. Germline V gene lookup returns CDR1 SGHTA and CDR2 FQGNSA. V was shortened by 3 bases and J by 2 bases, with 7 bases between the two germline ends. The sample was PBMCs. The V call is TRBV7-2, the J call TRBJ1-4; no firm D call. The source of this sequence is a human donor in good health. Some clones in this sample may be carry-over from other donors' samples. The CDR3 nucleotides are TGTGCCAGCAGCTTCAGTACCACTAATGAAAAACTGTTTTTT. This codes for CASSFSTTNEKLFF.